This T cell receptor (beta chain) was obtained from a study of cytotoxic CD8 clonotypes in ibrutinib-treated CLL. Study overall: Within the patient group, 11 were relapsed/refractory and over 14 treatment-naive, and 17 to 18 were IGHV unmutated. Findings and caveats of the study: Higher circulating CD8+ T-cell counts strongly accompanied higher baseline clonality, above age-matched healthy donors.

Cryopreserved PBMCs were the source of about 1.9 micrograms of genomic DNA, which went to TCR beta libraries. Germline assignment: CDR1 KGHSH and CDR2 LQKENI. With 3 bases removed from V and 7 bases from J, the gap between germline ends came to 10 bases. This CDR3 has 13 amino acids. Deep sequencing aimed at 1 in 200,000 to 1 in 1 million T cells' resolution. The assay was immunoSEQ multiplex PCR, and TCRdb's table has in-frame clones only and misses some. Here the sample spans approximately 150,000 clones, about 72% being singletons. With respect to this clone: As yet, its antigen is unknown.

The rearrangement joins TRBV18 to TRBJ2-1; maybe TRBD2 (6 bases). Material: PBMCs, obtained after 12 months of ibrutinib treatment. The TCR was taken from a human donor with chronic lymphocytic leukemia. In DNA form, the CDR3 reads TGTGCCAGCTCACCGTCGCGGGAAAATGAGCAGTTCTTC. Translating gives CASSPSRENEQFF.